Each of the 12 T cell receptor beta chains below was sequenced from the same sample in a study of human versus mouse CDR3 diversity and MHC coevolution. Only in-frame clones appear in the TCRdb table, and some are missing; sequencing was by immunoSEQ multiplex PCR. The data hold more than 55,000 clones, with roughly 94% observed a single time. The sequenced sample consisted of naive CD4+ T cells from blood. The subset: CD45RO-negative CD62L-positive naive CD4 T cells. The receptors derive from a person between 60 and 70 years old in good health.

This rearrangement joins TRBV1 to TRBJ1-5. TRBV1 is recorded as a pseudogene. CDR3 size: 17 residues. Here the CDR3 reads CTSSQDVEGLTDQPQHF. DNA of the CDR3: TGCACCAGCAGCCAAGACGTTGAGGGCCTGACCGATCAGCCCCAGCATTTT.

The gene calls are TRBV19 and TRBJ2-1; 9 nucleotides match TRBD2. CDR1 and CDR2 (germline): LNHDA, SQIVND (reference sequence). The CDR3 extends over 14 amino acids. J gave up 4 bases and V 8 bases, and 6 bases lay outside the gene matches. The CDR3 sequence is CASGDSGGYNEQFF. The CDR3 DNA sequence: TGTGCCAGTGGCGATAGCGGGGGATACAATGAGCAGTTCTTC.

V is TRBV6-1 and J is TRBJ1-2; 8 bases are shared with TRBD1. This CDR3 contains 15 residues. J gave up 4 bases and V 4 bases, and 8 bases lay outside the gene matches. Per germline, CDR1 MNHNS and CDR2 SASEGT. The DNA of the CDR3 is TGTGCCAGCAGTGGGAAAGAAGGGACAGGCTATGGCTACACCTTC. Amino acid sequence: CASSGKEGTGYGYTF.

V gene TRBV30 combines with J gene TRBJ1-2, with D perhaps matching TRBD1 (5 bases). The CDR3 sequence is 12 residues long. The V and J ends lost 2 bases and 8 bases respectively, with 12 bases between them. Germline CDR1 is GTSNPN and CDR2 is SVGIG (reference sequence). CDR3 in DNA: TGTGCCTGGAGTCAAGGGGTTGGCGGCTACACCTTC. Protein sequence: CAWSQGVGGYTF.

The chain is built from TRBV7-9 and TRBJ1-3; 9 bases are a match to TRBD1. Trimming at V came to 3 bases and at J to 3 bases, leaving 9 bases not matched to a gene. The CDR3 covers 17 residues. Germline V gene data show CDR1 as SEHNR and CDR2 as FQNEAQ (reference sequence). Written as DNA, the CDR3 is TGTGCCAGCAGCTTCGACAGGGGGTCCCATTTTGGAAACACCATATATTTT. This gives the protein CASSFDRGSHFGNTIYF.

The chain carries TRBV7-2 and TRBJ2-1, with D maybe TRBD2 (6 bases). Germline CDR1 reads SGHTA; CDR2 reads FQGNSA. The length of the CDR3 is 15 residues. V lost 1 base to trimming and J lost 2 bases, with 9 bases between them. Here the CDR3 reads CASSLERLAYNEQFF. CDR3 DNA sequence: TGTGCCAGCAGCTTAGAGCGACTAGCCTACAATGAGCAGTTCTTC.

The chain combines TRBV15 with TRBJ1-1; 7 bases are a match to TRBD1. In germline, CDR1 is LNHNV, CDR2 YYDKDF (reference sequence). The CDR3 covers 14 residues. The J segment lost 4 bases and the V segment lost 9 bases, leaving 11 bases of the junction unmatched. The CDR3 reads CATTVDRVGTEAFF. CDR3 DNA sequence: TGTGCCACGACCGTCGACAGGGTAGGCACTGAAGCTTTCTTT.

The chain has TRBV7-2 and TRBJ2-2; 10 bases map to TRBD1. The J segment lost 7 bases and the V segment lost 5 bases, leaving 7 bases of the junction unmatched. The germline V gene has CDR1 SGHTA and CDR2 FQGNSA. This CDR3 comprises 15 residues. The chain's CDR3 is CASSRQGASVGELFF. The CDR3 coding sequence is TGTGCCAGCAGCAGACAGGGGGCGTCGGTCGGGGAGCTGTTTTTT.

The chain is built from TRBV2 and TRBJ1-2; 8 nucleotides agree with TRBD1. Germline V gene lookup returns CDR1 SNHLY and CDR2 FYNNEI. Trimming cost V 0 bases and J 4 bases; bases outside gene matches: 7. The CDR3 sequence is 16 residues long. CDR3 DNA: TGTGCCAGCAGTGAAGCCCAGGGGGCGTTTGGCTATGGCTACACCTTC. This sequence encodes CASSEAQGAFGYGYTF.

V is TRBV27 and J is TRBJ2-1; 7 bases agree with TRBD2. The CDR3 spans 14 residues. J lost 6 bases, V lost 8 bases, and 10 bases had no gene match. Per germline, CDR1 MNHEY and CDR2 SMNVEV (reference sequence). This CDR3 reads CASSWGGRSNEQFF. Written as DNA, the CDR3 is TGTGCCAGCTCATGGGGGGGGAGAAGCAATGAGCAGTTCTTC.

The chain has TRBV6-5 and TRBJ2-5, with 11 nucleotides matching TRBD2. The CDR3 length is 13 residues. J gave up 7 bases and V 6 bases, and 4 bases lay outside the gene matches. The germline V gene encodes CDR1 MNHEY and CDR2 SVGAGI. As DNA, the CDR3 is TGTGCCAGCAGCACTAGCGGGAGTAGGACCCAGTACTTC. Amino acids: CASSTSGSRTQYF.

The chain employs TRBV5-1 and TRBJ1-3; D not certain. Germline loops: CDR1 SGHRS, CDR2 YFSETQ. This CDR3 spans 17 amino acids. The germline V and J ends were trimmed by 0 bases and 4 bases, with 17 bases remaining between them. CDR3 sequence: CASSLGTELSGGNTIYF. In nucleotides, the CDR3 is TGCGCCAGCAGCTTGGGTACAGAACTCTCGGGAGGAAACACCATATATTTT.